Detailed here is one TCR beta chain. Its antigen is undetermined. This specimen belongs to a study of vaccination and CD4 T cells after COVID-19. Oncomine TCR Beta short-read sequencing was applied to DNA from cultured CD4+ T cells. MiXCR, run by TCRdb on the PCR reads, gives a single entry per CDR3 protein. The repertoire holds thousands of distinct CDR3 sequences, with around 70% as singletons. Treatment noted: roughly nine-day PBMC culture with coronavirus spike peptide pools or control peptides (ViraFEST assay). With 6 bases removed from V and 1 base from J, the gap between germline ends came to 13 bases. The CDR3 consists of 15 residues. Germline V gene lookup returns CDR1 MNHNS and CDR2 SASEGT.

The source material was CD4+ T cells from blood, cultured in vitro. The TCR comes from a human donor who had recovered from COVID-19. The chain combines TRBV6-1 with TRBJ1-5; no reliable D call. CDR3 sequence reads: CASRLGRQSNQPQHF. The CDR3 DNA follows: TGTGCCAGCAGGCTAGGCAGGCAGAGCAATCAGCCCCAGCATTTT.